The clone carrying this T cell receptor beta chain was picked up many times. The sample originates from a study of neurological immune-mediated disorders. TCRdb reprocessed the 5' RACE reads with MiXCR, giving one entry per CDR3 protein. The sample lists more than 45,000 distinct CDR3 sequences; 9% to 12% were seen once. V lost 7 bases, J lost 2 bases, and 9 bases lay in between. The CDR3 is 13 amino acids. The germline CDR1 and CDR2 sequences are GTSNPN and SVGIG (reference sequence). The clonotype was recovered from a woman in her 40s with HTLV-1-associated myelopathy (HAM/TSP). Sequencing used PBMCs. The chain recombines TRBV30 with TRBJ2-6; D ambiguous. For the CDR3, the DNA is TGTGCCTCCCGCCCGACTGGGGCCAACGTCCTGACTTTC. Translating gives CASRPTGANVLTF.